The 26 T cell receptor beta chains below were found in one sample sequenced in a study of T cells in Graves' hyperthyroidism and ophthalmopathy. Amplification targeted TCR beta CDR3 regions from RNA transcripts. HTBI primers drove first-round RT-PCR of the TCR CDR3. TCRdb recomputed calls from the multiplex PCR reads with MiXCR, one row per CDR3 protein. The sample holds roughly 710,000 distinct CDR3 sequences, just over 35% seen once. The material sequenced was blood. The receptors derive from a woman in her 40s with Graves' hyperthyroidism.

The CDR3, as DNA: TGTGCCAGCAGCTTTACAGGGGTTGAATCACCCCTCCACTTT. This codes for CASSFTGVESPLHF. The chain carries TRBV7-9 and TRBJ1-6; 7 bases fit TRBD1. Germline V gene data show CDR1 as SEHNR and CDR2 as FQNEAQ (reference sequence). CDR3 size: 14 residues. Trimming removed 3 bases from V and 10 bases from J; junction bases left unmatched: 6.

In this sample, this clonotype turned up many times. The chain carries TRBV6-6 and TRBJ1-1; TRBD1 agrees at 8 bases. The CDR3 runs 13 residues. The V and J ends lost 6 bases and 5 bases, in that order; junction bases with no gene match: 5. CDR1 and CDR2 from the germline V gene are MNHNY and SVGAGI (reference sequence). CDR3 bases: TGTGCCAGCAGCCAGGGGGCGGCGACTGAAGCTTTCTTT. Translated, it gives CASSQGAATEAFF.

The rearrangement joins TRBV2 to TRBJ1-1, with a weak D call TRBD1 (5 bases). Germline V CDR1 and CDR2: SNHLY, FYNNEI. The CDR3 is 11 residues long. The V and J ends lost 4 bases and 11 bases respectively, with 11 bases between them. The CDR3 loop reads CASSVGGVAFF. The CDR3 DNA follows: TGTGCCAGCAGTGTGGGGGGGGTCGCTTTCTTT.

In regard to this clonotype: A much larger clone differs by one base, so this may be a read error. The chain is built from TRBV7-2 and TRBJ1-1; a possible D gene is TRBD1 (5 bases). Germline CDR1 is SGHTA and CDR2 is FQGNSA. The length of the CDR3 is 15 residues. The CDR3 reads CAGSLFRQMNTEAFF. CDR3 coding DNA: TGTGCCGGCAGCTTATTTAGACAGATGAACACTGAAGCTTTCTTT.

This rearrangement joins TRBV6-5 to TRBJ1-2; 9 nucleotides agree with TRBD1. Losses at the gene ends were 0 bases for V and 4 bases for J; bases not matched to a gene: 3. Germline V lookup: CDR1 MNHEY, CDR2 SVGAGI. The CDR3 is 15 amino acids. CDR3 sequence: CASSYSGTGTYGYTF. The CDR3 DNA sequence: TGTGCCAGCAGTTACTCGGGGACAGGGACCTATGGCTACACCTTC.

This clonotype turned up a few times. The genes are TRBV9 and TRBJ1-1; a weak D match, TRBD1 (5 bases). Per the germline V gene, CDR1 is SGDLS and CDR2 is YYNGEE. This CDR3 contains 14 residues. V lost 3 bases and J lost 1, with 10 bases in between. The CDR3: CASSGGMGNTEAFF. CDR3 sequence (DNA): TGTGCCAGCAGCGGGGGGATGGGGAACACTGAAGCTTTCTTT.

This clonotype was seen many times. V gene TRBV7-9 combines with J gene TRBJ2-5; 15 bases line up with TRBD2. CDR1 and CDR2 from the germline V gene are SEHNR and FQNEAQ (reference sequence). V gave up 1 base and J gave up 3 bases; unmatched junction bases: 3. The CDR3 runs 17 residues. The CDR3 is CASSLGTSGRAKETQYF. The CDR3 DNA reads TGTGCCAGCAGCTTAGGGACTAGCGGGAGGGCCAAAGAGACCCAGTACTTC.

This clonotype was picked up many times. The CDR3 spells CASSFGGISYEQYF. CDR3 nucleotide sequence: TGTGCCAGCAGCTTCGGGGGGATCTCCTACGAGCAGTACTTC. The chain uses TRBV7-2 and TRBJ2-7, with TRBD2 matching over 7 bases. Germline V gene data show CDR1 as SGHTA and CDR2 as FQGNSA. The CDR3 length is 14 residues. The trim removed 3 bases at V and 0 bases at J, leaving 2 bases unmatched.

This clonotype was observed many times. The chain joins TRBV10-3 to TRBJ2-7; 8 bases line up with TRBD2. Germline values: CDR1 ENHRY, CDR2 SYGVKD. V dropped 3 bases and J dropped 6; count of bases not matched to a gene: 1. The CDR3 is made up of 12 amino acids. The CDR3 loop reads CAISDGRGEQYF. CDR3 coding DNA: TGTGCCATCAGTGACGGGAGGGGCGAGCAGTACTTC.

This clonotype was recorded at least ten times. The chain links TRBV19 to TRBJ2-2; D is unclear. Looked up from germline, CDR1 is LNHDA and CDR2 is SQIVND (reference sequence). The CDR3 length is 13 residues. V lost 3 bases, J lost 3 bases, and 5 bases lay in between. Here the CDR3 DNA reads TGTGCCAGTAGTATGGGATACACCGGGGAGCTGTTTTTT. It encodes CASSMGYTGELFF.

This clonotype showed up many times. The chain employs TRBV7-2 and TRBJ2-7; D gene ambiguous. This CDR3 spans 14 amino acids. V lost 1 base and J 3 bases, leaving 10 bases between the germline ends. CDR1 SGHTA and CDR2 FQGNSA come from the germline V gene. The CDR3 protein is CASSLVPYGYEQYF. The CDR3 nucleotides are TGTGCCAGCAGCTTAGTCCCGTACGGCTACGAGCAGTACTTC.

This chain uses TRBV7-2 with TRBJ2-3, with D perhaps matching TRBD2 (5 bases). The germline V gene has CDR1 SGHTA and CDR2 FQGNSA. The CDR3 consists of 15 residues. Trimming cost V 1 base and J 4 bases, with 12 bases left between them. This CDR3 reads CASSLDRGESDTQYF. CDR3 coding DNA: TGTGCCAGCAGCTTAGATCGGGGAGAGTCAGATACGCAGTATTTT.

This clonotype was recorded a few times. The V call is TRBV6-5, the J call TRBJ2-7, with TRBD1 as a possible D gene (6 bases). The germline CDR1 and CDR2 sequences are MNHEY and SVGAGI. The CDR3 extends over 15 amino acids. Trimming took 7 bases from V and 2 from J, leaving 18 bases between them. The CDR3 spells CASTSGAAAAYEQYF. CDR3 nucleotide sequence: TGTGCCAGCACCTCAGGGGCAGCGGCCGCCTACGAGCAGTACTTC.

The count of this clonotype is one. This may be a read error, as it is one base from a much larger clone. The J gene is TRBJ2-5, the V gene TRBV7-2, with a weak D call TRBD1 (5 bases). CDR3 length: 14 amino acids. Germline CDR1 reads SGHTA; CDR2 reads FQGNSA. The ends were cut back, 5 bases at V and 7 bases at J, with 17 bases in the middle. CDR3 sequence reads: CASSLNQGLGTQYF. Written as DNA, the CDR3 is TGTGCCAGCAGCCTAAACCAGGGTCTGGGGACCCAGTACTTC.

DNA for the CDR3: TGTGCCAGCAGCTTATCGTATGACCCAACGGAGTCTTTCTTT. This codes for CASSLSYDPTESFF. The chain has TRBV7-2 and TRBJ1-1; D unclear. Trimming took 2 bases from V and 12 from J, leaving 19 bases between them. Germline V gives CDR1 SGHTA, CDR2 FQGNSA. The CDR3 contains 14 residues.

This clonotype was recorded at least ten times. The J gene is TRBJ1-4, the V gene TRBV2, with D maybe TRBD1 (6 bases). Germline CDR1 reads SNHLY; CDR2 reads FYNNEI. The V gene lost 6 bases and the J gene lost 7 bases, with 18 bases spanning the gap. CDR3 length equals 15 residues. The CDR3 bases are TGTGCCAGCAGGGAATCCAGGGGTCGGCGTGAAAAACTGTTTTTT. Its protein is CASRESRGRREKLFF.

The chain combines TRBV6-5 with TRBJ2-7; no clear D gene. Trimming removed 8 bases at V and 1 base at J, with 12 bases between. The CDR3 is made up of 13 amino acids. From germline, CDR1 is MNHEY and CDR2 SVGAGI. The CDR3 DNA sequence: TGTGCCAGCCAGTCCCACCGGTCCTACGAGCAGTACTTC. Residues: CASQSHRSYEQYF.

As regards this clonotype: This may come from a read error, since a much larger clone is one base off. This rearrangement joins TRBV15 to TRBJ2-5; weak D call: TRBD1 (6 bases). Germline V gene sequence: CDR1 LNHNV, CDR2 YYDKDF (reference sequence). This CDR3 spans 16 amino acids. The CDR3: CATSGEFVEGVETQYF. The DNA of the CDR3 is TGTGCCACCAGCGGAGAGTTTGTAGAGGGGGTAGAGACCCAGTACTTC.

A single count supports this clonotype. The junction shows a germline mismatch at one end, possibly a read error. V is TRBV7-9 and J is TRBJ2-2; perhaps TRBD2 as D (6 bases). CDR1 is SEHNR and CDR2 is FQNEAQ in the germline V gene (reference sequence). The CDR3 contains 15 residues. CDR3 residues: CASSPGPEGGGELFF. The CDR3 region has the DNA TGCGCCAGCAGCCCCGGCCCGGAGGGCGGCGGGGAGCTGTTTTTT.

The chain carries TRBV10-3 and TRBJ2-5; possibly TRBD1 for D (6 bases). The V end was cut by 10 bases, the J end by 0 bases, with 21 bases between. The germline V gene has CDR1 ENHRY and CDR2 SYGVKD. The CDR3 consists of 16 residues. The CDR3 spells CASHPPRDTYQETQYF. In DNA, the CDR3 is TGTGCCAGCCACCCCCCCCGGGACACCTACCAAGAGACCCAGTACTTC.

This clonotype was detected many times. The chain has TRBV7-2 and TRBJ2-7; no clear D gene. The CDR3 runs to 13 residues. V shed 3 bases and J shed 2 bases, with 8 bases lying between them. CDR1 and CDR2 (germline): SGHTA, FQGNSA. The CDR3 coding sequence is TGTGCCAGCAGCTTTACACCTGCCTACGAGCAGTACTTC. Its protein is CASSFTPAYEQYF.

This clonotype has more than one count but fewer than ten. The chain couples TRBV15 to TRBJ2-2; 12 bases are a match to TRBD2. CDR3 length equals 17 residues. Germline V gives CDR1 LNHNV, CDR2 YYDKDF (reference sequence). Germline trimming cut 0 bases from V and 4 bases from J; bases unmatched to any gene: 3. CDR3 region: CATSRDPSGGATGELFF. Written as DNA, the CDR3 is TGTGCCACCAGCAGAGACCCTAGCGGGGGGGCCACCGGGGAGCTGTTTTTT.

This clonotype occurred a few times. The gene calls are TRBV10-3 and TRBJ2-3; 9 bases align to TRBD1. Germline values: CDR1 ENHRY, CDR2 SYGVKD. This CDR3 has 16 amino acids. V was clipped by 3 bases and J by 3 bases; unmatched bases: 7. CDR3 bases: TGTGCCATCAGTGACGCGACAGGGGGTCGTACAGATACGCAGTATTTT. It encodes CAISDATGGRTDTQYF.

The CDR3 nucleotides are TGTGCCAGCAGTAAAACCGGGACAGGGGTTGAAAAACTGTTTTTT. Residues: CASSKTGTGVEKLFF. This sequence joins TRBV6-1 and TRBJ1-4, with TRBD1 matching 10 bases. Germline-derived CDR1 and CDR2 are MNHNS and SASEGT. Trimming removed 5 bases from V and 7 bases from J; junction bases left unmatched: 7. CDR3 length: 15 amino acids.

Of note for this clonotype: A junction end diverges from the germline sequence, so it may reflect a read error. The CDR3 region has the DNA TGTGCCCGCAGTTCCACTCTCAGGGGAGACGGCTACACCTTC. This encodes CARSSTLRGDGYTF. V gene TRBV28 combines with J gene TRBJ1-2; TRBD1 is a possible D gene (6 bases). CDR1 MDHEN and CDR2 SYDVKM come from the germline V gene. CDR3 size: 14 residues.

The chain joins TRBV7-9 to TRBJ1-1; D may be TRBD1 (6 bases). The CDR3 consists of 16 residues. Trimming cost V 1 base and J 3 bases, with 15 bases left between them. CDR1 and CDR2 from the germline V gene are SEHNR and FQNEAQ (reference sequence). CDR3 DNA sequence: TGTGCCAGCAGCTTAGGGCAGGGGAGTTCCTACACTGAAGCTTTCTTT. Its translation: CASSLGQGSSYTEAFF.